This T cell receptor (beta chain) was obtained from a study of PD-1 blockade in classical Hodgkin lymphoma. The V gene end was trimmed by 0 bases and the J gene end by 2 bases; junction bases not matched to a gene: 3. The length of the CDR3 is 16 residues. CDR1 and CDR2 (germline): SGHRS, YFSETQ. To note about this clone: Its matching antigen is unknown.

Study findings and constraints: No one has yet defined what causes the repertoire differences, which may be disease activity or prior therapy. Newly diagnosed patients had baseline TCR diversity that was reportedly lower than that of healthy donors.

Time point: newly diagnosed, previously untreated cHL patient sample. Out of thawed PBMCs, magnetic negative selection purified CD4+ T cells. PBMCs from untreated, newly diagnosed classical Hodgkin lymphoma were comparison samples. Data came from immunoSEQ multiplex PCR; TCRdb stores just in-frame clones and leaves some out. The sample lists about 35,000 clones, roughly 91% occurring once. The TCR sequence derives from a human donor with classical Hodgkin lymphoma. The chain couples TRBV5-1 to TRBJ1-5, with 9 bases fitting TRBD1. The specimen sequenced was CD4+ T cells from blood. CDR3 sequence (DNA): TGCGCCAGCAGCTTGGGGACAGGGGACGGCAATCAGCCCCAGCATTTT. Its protein product is CASSLGTGDGNQPQHF.